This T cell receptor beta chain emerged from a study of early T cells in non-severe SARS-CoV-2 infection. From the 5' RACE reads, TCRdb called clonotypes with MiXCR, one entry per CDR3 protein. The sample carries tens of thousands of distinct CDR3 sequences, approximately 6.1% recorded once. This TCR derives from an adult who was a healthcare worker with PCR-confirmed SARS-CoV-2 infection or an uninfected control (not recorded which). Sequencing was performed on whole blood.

Here the CDR3 reads CSARDPGSYEQYF. CDR3 nucleotide sequence: TGCAGTGCTAGAGATCCGGGGTCCTACGAGCAGTACTTC. The rearrangement joins TRBV20-1 to TRBJ2-7; D may be TRBD2 (5 bases). The V gene lost 0 bases and the J gene lost 1 base, with 7 bases spanning the gap. The CDR3 is 13 amino acids. Germline CDR1 reads DFQATT; CDR2 reads SNEGSKA (reference sequence).